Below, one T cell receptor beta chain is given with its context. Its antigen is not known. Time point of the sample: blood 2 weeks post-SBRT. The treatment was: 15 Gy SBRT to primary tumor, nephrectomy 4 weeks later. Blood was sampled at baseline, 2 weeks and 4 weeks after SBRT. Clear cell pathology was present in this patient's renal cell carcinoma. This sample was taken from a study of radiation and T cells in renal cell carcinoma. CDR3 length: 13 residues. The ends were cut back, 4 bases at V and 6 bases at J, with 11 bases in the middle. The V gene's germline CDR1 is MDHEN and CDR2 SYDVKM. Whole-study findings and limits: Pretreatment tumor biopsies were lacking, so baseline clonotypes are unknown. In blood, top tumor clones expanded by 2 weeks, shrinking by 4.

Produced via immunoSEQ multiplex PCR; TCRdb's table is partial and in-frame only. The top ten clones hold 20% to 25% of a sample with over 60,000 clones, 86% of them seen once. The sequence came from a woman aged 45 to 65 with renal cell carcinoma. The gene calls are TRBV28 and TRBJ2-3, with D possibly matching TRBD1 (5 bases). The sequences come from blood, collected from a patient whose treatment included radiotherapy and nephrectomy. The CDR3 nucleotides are TGTGCCAGCAGTTCCTCCTACAGGGATACGCAGTATTTT. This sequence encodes CASSSSYRDTQYF.